These 29 T cell receptor beta chains share one sample of origin, sequenced in a study of STAT5B mutations in CD4+ large granular lymphocyte leukemia. Produced via immunoSEQ multiplex PCR; TCRdb's table is partial and in-frame only. The table includes 1,400 to 1,500 clones, 80% detected once. The sample was PBMCs. The receptor set was obtained from a man aged 65 to 85 with CD4+ T-cell large granular lymphocyte leukemia.

The chain employs TRBV18 and TRBJ1-5; a possible D gene is TRBD1 (5 bases). Germline assignment: CDR1 KGHSH and CDR2 LQKENI. The germline V and J ends were trimmed by 2 bases and 0 bases, with 17 bases remaining between them. This CDR3 spans 18 amino acids. The CDR3: CASSPSGALGVSNQPQHF. Written as DNA, the CDR3 is TGTGCCAGCTCACCATCCGGGGCCCTAGGGGTTAGCAATCAGCCCCAGCATTTT.

The chain has TRBV28 and TRBJ1-6; 10 nucleotides align to TRBD1. This CDR3 contains 18 residues. With 3 bases clipped from V and 10 bases from J, the junction kept 15 bases outside the gene matches. Germline V gives CDR1 MDHEN, CDR2 SYDVKM. CDR3 residues: CASSFQPHRTGGGSPLHF. The CDR3 DNA reads as TGTGCCAGCAGTTTCCAACCCCACCGGACAGGGGGTGGATCACCCCTCCACTTT.

The chain recombines TRBV15 with TRBJ2-7; TRBD2 is a possible D gene (7 bases). Germline CDR1 and CDR2: LNHNV and YYDKDF (reference sequence). The CDR3 runs 15 residues. Trimming took 0 bases from V and 6 from J, leaving 15 bases between them. CDR3 DNA sequence: TGTGCCACCAGCAGAGATCTGGGGGGGCGGGGCGAGCAGTACGTC. Protein product: CATSRDLGGRGEQYV.

V usage is TRBV5-4 and J usage is TRBJ2-3; unclear D gene. CDR1 and CDR2 from the germline V gene are SGHNT and YYREEE (reference sequence). The V gene lost 3 bases and the J gene lost 7 bases, with 18 bases spanning the gap. The CDR3 consists of 15 residues. CDR3 amino acids: CASSSGGFSDNTQYF. As DNA, the CDR3 is TGTGCCAGCAGCTCGGGCGGCTTCTCCGATAATACGCAGTATTTT.

This clone was seen more than once but under ten times. V usage is TRBV7-9 and J usage is TRBJ1-5, with D unresolved. The ends were cut back, 4 bases at V and 1 base at J, with 8 bases in the middle. Germline-derived CDR1 and CDR2 are SEHNR and FQNEAQ (reference sequence). The CDR3 contains 14 residues. DNA for the CDR3: TGTGCCAGCAGCTCCCCCGAAAGCAATCAGCCCCAGCATTTT. Amino acids: CASSSPESNQPQHF.

This clone was counted once. As DNA, the CDR3 is TGTGCCAGCAGTTTACAAGGGGAGGGGTACTATGGCTACACCTTC. It specifies CASSLQGEGYYGYTF. The gene calls are TRBV27 and TRBJ1-2; possible D gene TRBD1, 5 bases. V lost 2 bases to trimming and J lost 3 bases, with 13 bases between them. The CDR3 is 15 residues long. The germline V gene has CDR1 MNHEY and CDR2 SMNVEV (reference sequence).

The chain employs TRBV2 and TRBJ2-5, with D perhaps matching TRBD1 or TRBD2 (5 bases each). Germline CDR1 SNHLY, CDR2 FYNNEI. The CDR3 sequence is 15 residues long. The germline V and J ends were trimmed by 5 bases and 5 bases, with 18 bases remaining between them. The DNA for the CDR3 is TGTGCCAGCAGTCATACCGGGCCCGGGGCGGAGACCCAGTACTTC. Translating gives CASSHTGPGAETQYF.

The chain combines TRBV27 with TRBJ1-1; no firm D call. Trimming cost V 3 bases and J 1 base, with 3 bases left between them. The CDR3 sequence is 12 residues long. Per germline, CDR1 MNHEY and CDR2 SMNVEV (reference sequence). The DNA for the CDR3 is TGTGCCAGCAGTTTCGCGAACACTGAAGCTTTCTTT. Translation gives CASSFANTEAFF.

V and J are TRBV4-1 and TRBJ2-7; D unclear. Germline-derived CDR1 and CDR2 are MGHRA and YSYEKL. Trimming took 3 bases from V and 6 from J, leaving 12 bases between them. The CDR3 runs to 13 residues. CDR3 nucleotides: TGCGCCAGCAGCCACCTCTTGGGAATCGAGCAGTACTTC. It yields the protein CASSHLLGIEQYF.

This sequence joins TRBV19 and TRBJ2-2; TRBD1 agrees at 10 bases. The germline CDR1 and CDR2 sequences are LNHDA and SQIVND (reference sequence). CDR3 length: 16 amino acids. V lost 6 bases to trimming and J lost 4 bases; unmatched junction nucleotides: 8. CDR3 sequence (DNA): TGTGCCAGTAGAGTAAGACAGGGGGCGAGCACCGGGGAGCTGTTTTTT. Its protein is CASRVRQGASTGELFF. Full variable domain (rest looked up from reference TRBV19 and TRBJ2-2): DGGITQSPKYLFRKEGQNVTLSCEQNLNHDAMYWYRQDPGQGLRLIYYSQIVNDFQKGDIAEGYSVSREKKESFPLTVTSAQKNPTAFYLCASRVRQGASTGELFFGEGSRLTVL.

The CDR3 sequence: CASSVGASAMDGELFF. CDR3 sequence (DNA): TGTGCCAGCAGTGTTGGGGCTAGCGCTATGGACGGGGAGCTGTTTTTT. The rearrangement joins TRBV2 to TRBJ2-2; D is possibly TRBD2 (6 bases). Germline CDR1 is SNHLY and CDR2 is FYNNEI. V shed 4 bases and J shed 7 bases, with 19 bases lying between them. The CDR3 is 16 amino acids.

V is TRBV6-1 and J is TRBJ1-2, with a tentative D call TRBD1 (6 bases). V lost 2 bases, J lost 4 bases, and 14 bases lay in between. Germline V gives CDR1 MNHNS, CDR2 SASEGT. CDR3 length: 15 residues. The CDR3 bases are TGTGCCAGCAGTGAACGAGGGGGTGGTGCCTATGGCTACACCTTC. It codes for CASSERGGGAYGYTF.

This chain connects TRBV7-2 to TRBJ1-5; D is perhaps TRBD1 (5 bases). V was pared by 1 base and J by 3 bases, with 7 bases between. The CDR3 has 14 residues. Germline CDR1 reads SGHTA; CDR2 reads FQGNSA. The DNA for the CDR3 is TGTGCCAGCAGCTTAGGGGGCTTCAATCAGCCCCAGCATTTT. The encoded protein is CASSLGGFNQPQHF.

The chain has TRBV29-1 and TRBJ2-2, with TRBD2 identical over 7 bases. The CDR3 sequence is 12 residues long. Germline-derived CDR1 and CDR2 are SQVTM and ANQGSEA. After removal of 8 bases from V and 1 base from J, the junction contained 1 base not matched to a gene. DNA of the CDR3: TGCAGCTGGGGGGGGAACACCGGGGAGCTGTTTTTT. This sequence encodes CSWGGNTGELFF.

This clone was seen only once. The chain links TRBV27 to TRBJ2-1; D is ambiguous. Germline values: CDR1 MNHEY, CDR2 SMNVEV (reference sequence). The CDR3 has 14 residues. Trimming took 6 bases from V and 2 from J, leaving 11 bases between them. The CDR3 protein is CASRQREPYNEQFF. In DNA, the CDR3 is TGTGCCAGCAGGCAGCGAGAACCCTACAATGAGCAGTTCTTC.

This sequence joins TRBV5-4 and TRBJ2-5; 7 bases match TRBD1. Germline assignment: CDR1 SGHNT and CDR2 YYREEE (reference sequence). With 0 bases clipped from V and 4 bases from J, the junction kept 12 bases outside the gene matches. This CDR3 is 17 amino acids long. CDR3 protein: CASSLDYWDRPLETQYF. The DNA of the CDR3 is TGTGCCAGCAGCTTGGACTACTGGGACAGACCATTAGAGACCCAGTACTTC. The full variable domain, its missing parts supplied by reference TRBV5-4 and TRBJ2-5, is ETGVTQSPTHLIKTRGQQVTLRCSSQSGHNTVSWYQQALGQGPQFIFQYYREEENGRGNFPPRFSGLQFPNYSSELNVNALELDDSALYLCASSLDYWDRPLETQYFGPGTRLLVL.

The V and J genes are TRBV4-1 and TRBJ1-1; 7 nucleotides agree with TRBD1. CDR3 length: 19 amino acids. The germline V gene has CDR1 MGHRA and CDR2 YSYEKL. J was trimmed by 0 bases and V by 0 bases; bases with no gene match: 13. The DNA of the CDR3 is TGCGCCAGCAGCCAAGAAGCGAGACAGGGCATCCCATTGAACACTGAAGCTTTCTTT. This gives the protein CASSQEARQGIPLNTEAFF.

The chain has TRBV19 and TRBJ1-1, with 11 nucleotides matching TRBD1. Germline CDR1 and CDR2: LNHDA and SQIVND (reference sequence). With 5 bases clipped from V and 4 bases from J, the junction kept 3 bases outside the gene matches. The CDR3 sequence is 14 residues long. In nucleotides, the CDR3 is TGTGCCAGTAGTGGGACAGGGGGACGCACTGAAGCTTTCTTT. Protein sequence: CASSGTGGRTEAFF.

The chain carries TRBV6-1 and TRBJ1-2; 7 positions match TRBD1. Germline loops: CDR1 MNHNS, CDR2 SASEGT. CDR3 length: 14 amino acids. V lost 2 bases to trimming and J lost 5 bases; unmatched junction nucleotides: 5. This CDR3 reads CASSEQGDLYGYTF. DNA for the CDR3: TGTGCCAGCAGTGAACAGGGGGACCTTTATGGCTACACCTTC.

The V call is TRBV27, the J call TRBJ2-2, with D maybe TRBD1 (6 bases). The CDR3 length is 15 residues. Germline V gene data show CDR1 as MNHEY and CDR2 as SMNVEV (reference sequence). Trimming removed 6 bases at V and 2 bases at J, with 13 bases between. In DNA form, the CDR3 reads TGTGCCAGCAGAGACGACAGGAGAAACACCGGGGAGCTGTTTTTT. It specifies CASRDDRRNTGELFF.

The chain has TRBV5-3 and TRBJ2-3, with D perhaps assigned TRBD1 or TRBD2 (5 bases each). TRBV5-3 is an open reading frame, and its role is uncertain. This CDR3 spans 15 amino acids. The V end was cut by 3 bases, the J end by 1 base, with 12 bases between. The CDR3 nucleotides read TGTGCCAGAAGCTGGGGGTATTCCTGCACAGATACGCAGTATTTT. As protein: CARSWGYSCTDTQYF.

This clone came up once. The chain couples TRBV2 to TRBJ1-1; 11 positions agree with TRBD1. The V segment lost 3 bases and the J segment 5 bases; nucleotides outside the gene matches: 5. CDR3 length: 15 amino acids. Germline loops: CDR1 SNHLY, CDR2 FYNNEI. The CDR3 region is CASSESGTGGTEAFF. The CDR3 DNA follows: TGTGCCAGCAGTGAGAGTGGGACAGGGGGAACTGAAGCTTTCTTT. Full variable domain (missing parts from reference TRBV2 and TRBJ1-1): EPEVTQTPSHQVTQMGQEVILRCVPISNHLYFYWYRQILGQKVEFLVSFYNNEISEKSEIFDDQFSVERPDGSNFTLKIRSTKLEDSAMYFCASSESGTGGTEAFFGQGTRLTVV.

For this clone: The junction departs from germline at one end; a sequencing error may be responsible. V gene TRBV4-1 combines with J gene TRBJ2-3, with TRBD1 matching over 8 bases. The CDR3 is 14 amino acids. Per germline, CDR1 MGHRA and CDR2 YSYEKL. The CDR3 reads CASSDRGRSDTQYF. CDR3 coding DNA: TGCGCCAGCTCTGACAGGGGAAGGTCAGATACACAGTATTTT.

The J gene is TRBJ1-6, the V gene TRBV5-4; 8 positions match TRBD1. CDR3 length: 16 amino acids. The V gene end was trimmed by 4 bases and the J gene end by 10 bases; junction bases not matched to a gene: 13. CDR1 is SGHNT, CDR2 YYREEE, per germline (reference sequence). CDR3 coding DNA: TGTGCCAGCAGCGGCGGGCAGGGGGCGCAACAATCACCCCTCCACTTT. Its protein product is CASSGGQGAQQSPLHF.

The chain is built from TRBV19 and TRBJ2-2; the D gene is possibly TRBD2 (6 bases). The ends were cut back, 6 bases at V and 0 bases at J, with 17 bases in the middle. There are 17 residues in the CDR3. Germline V gene data show CDR1 as LNHDA and CDR2 as SQIVND (reference sequence). The CDR3 nucleotides read TGTGCCAGTAGGGGACTCCCCGGTGGGACGAACACCGGGGAGCTGTTTTTT. Translation gives CASRGLPGGTNTGELFF.

The sample holds one count of this clone. The chain joins TRBV19 to TRBJ1-1; 8 bases are shared with TRBD1. CDR1 and CDR2 (germline): LNHDA, SQIVND (reference sequence). The CDR3 loop spans 15 amino acids. V dropped 5 bases and J dropped 0; count of bases not matched to a gene: 5. The CDR3, as DNA: TGTGCCAGTAGTCCAGACAGGGGATTGAACACTGAAGCTTTCTTT. This translates into CASSPDRGLNTEAFF.

The chain employs TRBV7-9 and TRBJ2-3, with no clear D. From germline, CDR1 is SEHNR and CDR2 FQNEAQ (reference sequence). Trimming took off 5 bases at V and 3 bases at J, with 3 bases between the two ends. The CDR3 covers 11 residues. The CDR3 sequence is CASSATDTQYF. CDR3 bases: TGTGCCAGCAGCGCTACAGATACGCAGTATTTT.

The chain has TRBV29-1 and TRBJ1-4, with D possibly being TRBD1 (6 bases). V lost 6 bases and J lost 7, with 18 bases in between. The CDR3 totals 14 residues. In germline, CDR1 is SQVTM, CDR2 ANQGSEA. DNA of the CDR3: TGCAGCGTAATGTTTGAGGGGGGGCGTGAAAAACTGTTTTTT. It is translated as CSVMFEGGREKLFF. The full variable domain, in which reference TRBV29-1 and TRBJ1-4 provide the parts outside the CDR3, is SAVISQKPSRDICQRGTSLTIQCQVDSQVTMMFWYRQQPGQSLTLIATANQGSEATYESGFVIDKFPISRPNLTFSTLTVSNMSPEDSSIYLCSVMFEGGREKLFFGSGTQLSVL.

J is TRBJ2-2 and V is TRBV19, with D unclear. This CDR3 is built from 14 residues. Per the germline V gene, CDR1 is LNHDA and CDR2 is SQIVND (reference sequence). The V end was cut by 7 bases, the J end by 0 bases, with 9 bases between. CDR3 DNA sequence: TGTGCCAGTACCTGGGTTTCGAACACCGGGGAGCTGTTTTTT. Its protein product is CASTWVSNTGELFF. The variable domain in full, with the rest retrieved from reference TRBV19 and TRBJ2-2, is DGGITQSPKYLFRKEGQNVTLSCEQNLNHDAMYWYRQDPGQGLRLIYYSQIVNDFQKGDIAEGYSVSREKKESFPLTVTSAQKNPTAFYLCASTWVSNTGELFFGEGSRLTVL.